A single sample is the source of the 10 T cell receptor beta chains below, sequenced in a study of cytomegalovirus exposure and HLA in healthy donors. Sequencing was performed with immunoSEQ multiplex PCR; in TCRdb, only in-frame clones are kept and a portion is missing. The top ten hold about 12% of the sample, which has 200,000 to 300,000 clones, more than 75% seen once. Source material: PBMCs. These receptors originate from a man between 18 and 35 years old in good health and CMV-seropositive.

The V and J genes are TRBV29-1 and TRBJ2-2; 7 nucleotides align to TRBD1. Germline assignment: CDR1 SQVTM and CDR2 ANQGSEA. The V segment lost 4 bases and the J segment 3 bases; nucleotides outside the gene matches: 17. The CDR3 sequence is 18 residues long. Here the CDR3 DNA reads TGCAGCGTTGCCGGAACCACAGGGGAAAACTCGGACACCGGGGAGCTGTTTTTT. This sequence encodes CSVAGTTGENSDTGELFF.

The chain carries TRBV5-1 and TRBJ2-7, with D possibly TRBD2 on 6 matching bases. V lost 0 bases, J lost 7 bases, and 14 bases lay in between. The CDR3 contains 14 residues. Germline CDR1 is SGHRS and CDR2 is YFSETQ. The CDR3 reads CASSLALAFGEQYF. Here the CDR3 DNA reads TGCGCCAGCAGCTTGGCTCTAGCGTTCGGGGAGCAGTACTTC.

The DNA of the CDR3 is TGCAGCGCGAGATTGGGCGGGAAGGGCTACAATGAGCAGTTCTTC. Protein product: CSARLGGKGYNEQFF. The chain couples TRBV29-1 to TRBJ2-1; tentatively, D is TRBD2 (6 bases). Germline loops: CDR1 SQVTM, CDR2 ANQGSEA. Between the trimmed V and J ends, which lost 7 bases and 3 bases, there was a span of 19 bases. The CDR3 is 15 residues long.

The CDR3 nucleotides are TGTGCCAGCAGCAAGCGACGGGGCGGGGCCTACGAGCAGTACTTC. It encodes CASSKRRGGAYEQYF. The rearrangement links TRBV21-1 to TRBJ2-7; the tabulated D call, TRBD2, remains unverified against the DNA. TRBV21-1 is labeled a pseudogene. The CDR3 has 15 residues.

The chain joins TRBV5-1 to TRBJ2-7; TRBD1 agrees at 7 bases. Germline V gene lookup returns CDR1 SGHRS and CDR2 YFSETQ. The CDR3 is made up of 16 amino acids. Germline trimming cut 1 base from V and 6 bases from J; bases unmatched to any gene: 13. CDR3: CASSLNTGQVILEQYF. The CDR3 region has the DNA TGCGCCAGCAGCTTGAACACTGGACAGGTTATACTCGAGCAGTACTTC.

This chain links TRBV5-1 with TRBJ2-5; 8 bases map to TRBD1. The trim removed 3 bases at V and 3 bases at J, leaving 10 bases unmatched. Germline V lookup: CDR1 SGHRS, CDR2 YFSETQ. The CDR3 loop spans 16 amino acids. CDR3 nucleotide sequence: TGCGCCAGCAGCTACGACAGGGGTGCCCCCGAAGAGACCCAGTACTTC. This translates into CASSYDRGAPEETQYF.

The chain links TRBV5-1 to TRBJ2-1, with TRBD1 matching 9 bases. V gave up 4 bases and J gave up 7 bases; unmatched junction bases: 12. The CDR3 covers 16 residues. The V gene's germline CDR1 is SGHRS and CDR2 YFSETQ. The CDR3 coding sequence is TGCGCCAGCAGCGTACTAGGCGGGACAGGGTTTAATGAGCAGTTCTTC. It yields the protein CASSVLGGTGFNEQFF.

The rearrangement uses TRBV5-6 and TRBJ2-1; 8 bases are a match to TRBD2. Germline assignment: CDR1 SGHDT and CDR2 YYEEEE. This CDR3 comprises 13 residues. Unmatched junction bases numbered 5, after V lost 4 bases and J lost 8 bases. The CDR3 reads CASSRGLDYEQFF. The CDR3 nucleotides are TGTGCCAGCAGCAGGGGACTAGATTATGAGCAGTTCTTC. Filled out from reference TRBV5-6 and TRBJ2-1, the complete variable domain reads DAGVTQSPTHLIKTRGQQVTLRCSPKSGHDTVSWYQQALGQGPQFIFQYYEEEERQRGNFPDRFSGHQFPNYSSELNVNALLLGDSALYLCASSRGLDYEQFFGPGTRLTVL.

The chain has TRBV10-3 and TRBJ2-4, with D unresolved. The V end lost 2 bases, the J end lost 8 bases, and 13 bases lay between the germline ends. Per germline, CDR1 ENHRY and CDR2 SYGVKD. The length of the CDR3 is 14 residues. CDR3 DNA: TGTGCCATCAGTGAGGGCGGTAGGGTAGACATTCAGTACTTC. It encodes CAISEGGRVDIQYF.

The J gene is TRBJ1-2, the V gene TRBV5-1; a possible D gene is TRBD1 (5 bases). CDR3 length: 12 residues. The germline gives CDR1 SGHRS, CDR2 YFSETQ. With 1 base removed from V and 6 bases from J, the gap between germline ends came to 7 bases. This CDR3 reads CASSLLGDGYTF. The CDR3 nucleotides are TGCGCCAGCAGCTTGTTAGGGGATGGCTACACCTTC.